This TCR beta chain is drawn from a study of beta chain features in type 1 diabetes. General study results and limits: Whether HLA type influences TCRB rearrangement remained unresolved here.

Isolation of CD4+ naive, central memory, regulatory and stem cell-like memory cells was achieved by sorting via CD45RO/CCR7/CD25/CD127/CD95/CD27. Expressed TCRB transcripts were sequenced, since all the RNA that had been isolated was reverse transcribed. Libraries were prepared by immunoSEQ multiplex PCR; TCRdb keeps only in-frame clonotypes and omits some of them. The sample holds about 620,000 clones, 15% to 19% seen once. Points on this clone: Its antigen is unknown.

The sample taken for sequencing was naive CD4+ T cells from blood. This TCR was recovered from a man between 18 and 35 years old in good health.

CDR3 DNA sequence: TGTGCCAGCAGTTACATAGCAGGGGGTAATTCACCCCTCCACTTT. Protein sequence: CASSYIAGGNSPLHF. The V and J genes are TRBV6-5 and TRBJ1-6; 7 bases line up with TRBD1. Trimming cost V 2 bases and J 6 bases; bases outside gene matches: 4. CDR1 and CDR2 (germline): MNHEY, SVGAGI. The CDR3 is 15 residues long.